This is a list of T cell receptor beta chains from one sample in a study of response to subunit inactivated influenza vaccine. One entry per CDR3 protein, called by TCRdb with MiXCR from the RT-PCR reads. Here the sample spans hundreds of thousands of distinct CDR3 sequences, around 15% being singletons. The input for sequencing was PBMCs from blood, taken roughly 2 weeks before vaccination. These receptors were taken from a man in his fifties who received an inactivated influenza vaccine. Both conserved end residues are part of each CDR3. The order of the fields is V gene, J gene, D gene, clone size, CDR3 length, CDR3 DNA, CDR3 protein. The D gene is left open where the match is weak. Size values are once, few and many counts, or a class for expanded clones, and some rows have none.

TRBV30	TRBJ2-7	NA	NA	14	TGTGCCTGGAGTGTAGGGGCAGCCCCCAGAAGGCAGTACTTC	CAWSVGAAPRRQYF
TRBV20-1	TRBJ1-5	NA	many	14	TGCAGTGCTAGAGATCGGCGGGGCAATCAGCCCCAGCATTTT	CSARDRRGNQPQHF
TRBV6-1	TRBJ2-7	NA	few	14	TGTGCCAGCAGCCCGACAGGGAGGTTTTACGAGCAGTACTTC	CASSPTGRFYEQYF
TRBV7-9	TRBJ1-2	NA	NA	16	TGTGCCAGCAGCTTAGGGTCTTTGGGAGCTAACTATGGCTACACCTTC	CASSLGSLGANYGYTF
TRBV2	TRBJ1-1	NA	many	11	TGTGCCAGCAGCACAGCCACTGAAGCTTTCTTT	CASSTATEAFF
TRBV5-6	TRBJ2-7	NA	many	15	TGTGCCAGCAGCCCCTTTGGGGCAGGGAGCCACGAGCAGTACTTC	CASSPFGAGSHEQYF
TRBV10-3	TRBJ1-3	NA	many	14	TGTGCCATCACTGGCAGCCACTCTGGAAACACCATATATTTT	CAITGSHSGNTIYF
TRBV4-1	TRBJ2-7	NA	NA	17	TGCGCCAGCAGCCAAGAGAGAGGGGGGGATTTGACGGACGAGCAGTACTTC	CASSQERGGDLTDEQYF
TRBV3-1	TRBJ2-2	TRBD1	NA	16	TGTGCCAGCAGCCAAGAGGGACAGGTCCTTGTCGGGGAGCTGTTTTTT	CASSQEGQVLVGELFF
TRBV20-1	TRBJ2-7	TRBD2	few	14	TGCAGTGCTAGACCTAGCGGAAGACCCTACGAGCAGTACTTC	CSARPSGRPYEQYF
TRBV6-2/TRBV6-3	TRBJ2-1	NA	few	13	TGTGCCAGCAACTGGACTCCCTACAATGAGCAGTTCTTC	CASNWTPYNEQFF
TRBV3-1	TRBJ2-2	TRBD2	few	18	TGTGCCAGCAGCCACTCCGGACTAGCGGGGGGGCCCGGCGGGGAGCTGTTTTTT	CASSHSGLAGGPGGELFF
TRBV20-1	TRBJ2-7	NA	NA	14	TGCAGTGCTCCTCCGGGACTCGACTCCTACGAGCAGTACTTC	CSAPPGLDSYEQYF
TRBV18	TRBJ1-2	NA	NA	13	TGTGCCAGCTCACCAGACCGGACGGGTAGCTACACCTTC	CASSPDRTGSYTF
TRBV7-8	TRBJ2-2	NA	many	16	TGTGCCAGCAGCTTAGCCGGCGGGACGAACACCGGGGAGCTGTTTTTT	CASSLAGGTNTGELFF
TRBV5-1	TRBJ2-3	NA	NA	15	TGCGCCAGCAGCTCCGACTTCTCGAGGGCAGATACGCAGTATTTT	CASSSDFSRADTQYF
TRBV28	TRBJ2-1	TRBD1	many	13	TGTGCCAGCAGTTCAAGACAGGGTCGTGAGCAGTTCTTC	CASSSRQGREQFF